The T cell receptor beta chain described here comes from a study of blood T cell repertoires in COVID-19. Libraries were prepared by immunoSEQ multiplex PCR; TCRdb keeps only in-frame clonotypes and omits some of them. The data hold fewer than 25,000 clones, with approximately 87% observed a single time. The sample holds a few counts of this clone. The source is a human donor with active COVID-19. The donor label of this sample is uncertain. The sequenced sample consisted of peripheral blood.

This chain's CDR3 is CASSIGGGGRQPQHF. The CDR3, as DNA: TGTGCCAGTAGTATAGGCGGAGGGGGCCGTCAGCCCCAGCATTTT. The genes are TRBV19 and TRBJ1-5, with 7 bases identical to TRBD1. CDR1 is LNHDA, CDR2 SQIVND, per germline (reference sequence). The V and J ends lost 1 base and 6 bases, in that order; junction bases with no gene match: 6. The CDR3 covers 15 residues.